This T cell receptor (beta chain) was captured in a study of blood T cell repertoires in COVID-19. As for the study in general: Specimens from acute and convalescent COVID-19 originated in the United States, Italy and Spain. From T cells, B-cell-depleted T cells, or PBMCs came the material, which was cDNA or gDNA.

Per the original methods: Cell counts per sample came from amplifying reference gene primers. Only in-frame clones appear in the TCRdb table, and some are missing; sequencing was by immunoSEQ multiplex PCR. Clone size and V and J calls were adopted from that table, with D and trimming inferred from the DNA. The sample has roughly 120,000 clones, approximately 81% seen once; the top ten hold around an eighth. The CDR3 consists of 14 residues. The V end lost 4 bases, the J end lost 1 base, and 11 bases lay between the germline ends. CDR1 SGHRS and CDR2 YFSETQ come from the germline V gene. Sequenced input: peripheral blood. The receptor comes from a human donor in a cohort sampled during active COVID-19. The rearrangement joins TRBV5-1 to TRBJ1-1; D is uncertain. The CDR3 DNA reads TGCGCCAGCAGCCCTGACACCCAGAACACTGAAGCTTTCTTT. The encoded protein is CASSPDTQNTEAFF.